The source of this T cell receptor (beta chain) is a study of preoperative IRX-2 immunotherapy in early breast cancer. Treatment described: preoperative locoregional IRX-2 cytokine immunotherapy. This phase Ib study tested locoregional IRX-2 cytokine immunotherapy given before surgery. Only in-frame clones appear in the TCRdb table, and some are missing; sequencing was by immunoSEQ multiplex PCR. The repertoire includes more than 30,000 clones, under 90% of them detected once, and around 1.6% sits in the top ten. Trimming took 4 bases from V and 0 from J, leaving 10 bases between them. The CDR3 runs to 15 residues. Germline V gene data show CDR1 as MDHEN and CDR2 as SYDVKM.

The V call is TRBV28, the J call TRBJ1-3; D is unresolved. The specimen was tumor tissue, collected after IRX-2 immunotherapy. This sequence originates from a human donor with breast cancer. CDR3 DNA sequence: TGTGCCAGCAGTTATGGCGGGCTCTCTGGAAACACCATATATTTT. Protein product: CASSYGGLSGNTIYF. Drawing the rest from reference TRBV28 and TRBJ1-3, the complete variable domain is DVKVTQSSRYLVKRTGEKVFLECVQDMDHENMFWYRQDPGLGLRLIYFSYDVKMKEKGDIPEGYSVSREKKERFSLILESASTNQTSMYLCASSYGGLSGNTIYFGEGSWLTVV.